This T cell receptor beta chain was obtained from a study of human T cells and chemical hapten exposure. Looking at the study overall: While the approximately 25-week study was under way, patients received diphenylcyclopropenone on the scalp every week.

In TCRdb, the RACE reads were re-called with MiXCR into one record per CDR3 protein. The sample yields 250,000 or so distinct CDR3 sequences, 7% to 10% seen once. Overall study findings and caveats: Sensitizing with DPC caused no change in TCRs above 1 in 1000 frequency.

The CDR3 is 14 residues long. Trimming left V 0 bases short and J 2 bases short, with 5 bases between. Germline V lookup: CDR1 DFQATT, CDR2 SNEGSKA (reference sequence). Described time point: pre-sensitization, week 0. Treatment noted: therapeutic diphenylcyclopropenone sensitization with weekly scalp DPC. Participating donors were patients with alopecia, aged 18 to 70 years, considered appropriate candidates for DPC. Someone pulled total RNA out of unfractionated whole blood. This clonotype has just a few counts. Its antigen is not known. Sequencing used whole blood, obtained in connection with sensitization to the hapten diphenylcyclopropenone (DPC). The clonotype was recovered from a woman aged 40 to 49 with alopecia areata. Some clones in this sample may be carry-over from other donors' samples. The V gene is TRBV20-1, the J gene TRBJ2-6; no reliable D call. CDR3 sequence: CSAREEAGANVLTF. The CDR3 region has the DNA TGCAGTGCTAGAGAGGAAGCTGGGGCCAACGTCCTGACTTTC.